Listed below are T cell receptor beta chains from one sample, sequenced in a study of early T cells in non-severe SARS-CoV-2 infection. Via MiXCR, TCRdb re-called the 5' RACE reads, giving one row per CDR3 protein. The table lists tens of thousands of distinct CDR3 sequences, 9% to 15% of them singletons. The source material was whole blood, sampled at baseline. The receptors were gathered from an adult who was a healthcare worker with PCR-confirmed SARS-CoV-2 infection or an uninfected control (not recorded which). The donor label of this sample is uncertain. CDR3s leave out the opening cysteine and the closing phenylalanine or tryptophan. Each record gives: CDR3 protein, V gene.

CDR3: SAQGRGNQPQH
V: TRBV20-1

CDR3: ASSPSYSLSEQF
V: TRBV7-6

CDR3: ASRGQMNTEAF
V: TRBV2

CDR3: SVEGATVGVRETQY
V: TRBV29-1

CDR3: ASSLPLRTYNEQF
V: TRBV7-2

CDR3: ASSPFSDNEQF
V: TRBV18

CDR3: SARLSGETQY
V: TRBV20-1

CDR3: ASSLSFSVYQNTGELF
V: TRBV7-2

CDR3: ASSLGLAALNTGELF
V: TRBV5-1

CDR3: ASSARDRGTDTQY
V: TRBV7-3

CDR3: ASRSEYNYGYT
V: TRBV5-1

CDR3: SAGLAGFYNEQF
V: TRBV20-1

CDR3: ASSSSKQETQY
V: TRBV18

CDR3: ASSRDLLAVQF
V: TRBV3-1

CDR3: ASRRIGPGAEKLF
V: TRBV6-5

CDR3: ASSMGVYYEQY
V: TRBV19

CDR3: ASRPTRSGELF
V: TRBV12-3/TRBV12-4

CDR3: ASSLNGRRGGELF
V: TRBV7-3

CDR3: ASSQGFNTQY
V: TRBV7-2

CDR3: ASSRSSIGVDAF
V: TRBV14

CDR3: ASSMGYGNTEAF
V: TRBV19

CDR3: ASSQELTSESYEQY
V: TRBV4-2

CDR3: AWSVQGNQPQH
V: TRBV30

CDR3: SARLPVDSGYT
V: TRBV20-1

CDR3: ASSSRQGRVETQY
V: TRBV6-1

CDR3: ASISATYEQY
V: TRBV6-9

CDR3: ASSPSRDRGRPYEQY
V: TRBV18

CDR3: ASSFQGATEAF
V: TRBV7-3

CDR3: ASTPSLTHSYEQY
V: TRBV12-3/TRBV12-4

CDR3: ASSPQGPPSGNEQY
V: TRBV27

CDR3: ASSSRRSGELF
V: TRBV11-1

CDR3: AISHGESNTGELF
V: TRBV10-3

CDR3: ASGEAGAAFGELF
V: TRBV12-5

CDR3: ASSRTLAGGIYNEQF
V: TRBV5-1

CDR3: ASSLFGAGSSSIYEQY
V: TRBV7-8

CDR3: ASSYRELAGGDYGYT
V: TRBV7-2

CDR3: ASSLAGGPRETQY
V: TRBV11-2

CDR3: SVELPQGPSSYEQY
V: TRBV29-1

CDR3: ASSQLAGEDTQY
V: TRBV7-6

CDR3: AISETLVGDTQY
V: TRBV10-3

CDR3: ASSSPGPPGANVLT
V: TRBV7-9